The next 20 T cell receptor beta chains were all read from a single sample in a study of CD8+ T cells in alopecia areata. RNA was extracted and reverse transcribed into cDNA as the sequencing template. This table comes from immunoSEQ multiplex PCR, and its TCRdb copy is limited to in-frame clones, with some not included. The repertoire consists of roughly 250,000 clones, with roughly two thirds occurring once and the leading ten covering about 1.3%. Sequenced material: CD4+ T cells sorted from blood, taken at week 0. These receptors originate from a human donor with alopecia areata.

This chain links TRBV29-1 with TRBJ2-7, with 8 bases lining up with TRBD1. In germline, CDR1 is SQVTM, CDR2 ANQGSEA. Germline trimming cut 7 bases from V and 0 bases from J; bases unmatched to any gene: 5. The CDR3 is made up of 13 amino acids. CDR3 DNA sequence: TGCAGCGCCGGACAGGGAGGCTCCTACGAGCAGTACTTC. Translation gives CSAGQGGSYEQYF.

The J gene is TRBJ2-5, the V gene TRBV5-5; TRBD1 matches at 7 bases. The V gene's germline CDR1 is SGHKS and CDR2 YYEKEE (reference sequence). The CDR3 has 12 amino acids. V lost 7 bases and J lost 1; bases outside the gene matches: 1. The CDR3 DNA is TGTGCCAGCGGGACAGCCCAAGAGACCCAGTACTTC. It encodes CASGTAQETQYF.

This chain joins TRBV30 and TRBJ1-6; 7 bases map to TRBD1. Germline CDR1 is GTSNPN and CDR2 is SVGIG (reference sequence). CDR3 length: 16 residues. Unmatched junction bases numbered 9, after V lost 0 bases and J lost 7 bases. The CDR3 sequence is CAWSVWGRGNNSPLHF. CDR3 DNA: TGTGCCTGGAGTGTATGGGGCAGGGGGAACAATTCACCCCTCCACTTT.

The DNA of the CDR3 is TGTGCCAGCAGCCCCCAGGGCTACGAGCAGTACTTC. Amino acid sequence: CASSPQGYEQYF. The chain joins TRBV14 to TRBJ2-7, with D possibly TRBD1 on 5 matching bases. V was trimmed by 4 bases and J by 3 bases, leaving 7 bases between them. This CDR3 region has 12 residues. In germline, CDR1 is SGHDN, CDR2 FVKESK.

V is TRBV30 and J is TRBJ2-3; weak D call: TRBD2 (6 bases). CDR3 size: 14 residues. V was clipped by 0 bases and J by 3 bases, with 10 bases between them. Germline lookup yields CDR1 GTSNPN and CDR2 SVGIG (reference sequence). The CDR3 nucleotides are TGTGCCTGGAGTGTGTGGGGGGTTACAGATACGCAGTATTTT. Its protein product is CAWSVWGVTDTQYF. The complete variable domain, with remaining parts taken from reference TRBV30 and TRBJ2-3, reads SQTIHQWPATLVQPVGSPLSLECTVEGTSNPNLYWYRQAAGRGLQLLFYSVGIGQISSEVPQNLSASRPQDRQFILSSKKLLLSDSGFYLCAWSVWGVTDTQYFGPGTRLTVL.

This clone was found a few times. The V call is TRBV5-6, the J call TRBJ2-7, with 8 bases identical to TRBD1. V lost 5 bases to trimming and J lost 2 bases; unmatched junction nucleotides: 6. CDR1 and CDR2 from the germline V gene are SGHDT and YYEEEE. The CDR3 runs to 14 residues. CDR3: CASSSTGVPYEQYF. The CDR3 nucleotides read TGTGCCAGCAGTTCGACAGGGGTTCCCTACGAGCAGTACTTC. Using reference TRBV5-6 and TRBJ2-7 for the parts outside the CDR3, the full variable domain is DAGVTQSPTHLIKTRGQQVTLRCSPKSGHDTVSWYQQALGQGPQFIFQYYEEEERQRGNFPDRFSGHQFPNYSSELNVNALLLGDSALYLCASSSTGVPYEQYFGPGTRLTVT.

V usage is TRBV30 and J usage is TRBJ1-6; no firm D call. The CDR3 extends over 14 amino acids. V lost 2 bases, J lost 0 bases, and 5 bases lay in between. CDR1 GTSNPN and CDR2 SVGIG come from the germline V gene (reference sequence). CDR3 nucleotide sequence: TGTGCCTGGAGTCGGAGCTCCTATAATTCACCCCTCCACTTT. It yields the protein CAWSRSSYNSPLHF. Looking up the rest from reference TRBV30 and TRBJ1-6 gives the full variable domain: SQTIHQWPATLVQPVGSPLSLECTVEGTSNPNLYWYRQAAGRGLQLLFYSVGIGQISSEVPQNLSASRPQDRQFILSSKKLLLSDSGFYLCAWSRSSYNSPLHFGNGTRLTVT.

This clone has just a few counts. The rearrangement joins TRBV4-2 to TRBJ2-3, with D possibly being TRBD1 or TRBD2 (5 bases each). Germline V gene data show CDR1 as LGHNA and CDR2 as YNFKEQ. CDR3 length equals 16 residues. Trimming pared 4 bases from V and 1 base from J, leaving 15 bases between. The CDR3 protein is CASSLTGTAGTDTQYF. In DNA, the CDR3 is TGTGCCAGCAGCCTAACCGGGACGGCGGGCACAGATACGCAGTATTTT.

CDR3 coding DNA: TGTGCCAGCAGCAGCAGCGGGACCCAGTACTTC. Its translation: CASSSSGTQYF. V is TRBV2 and J is TRBJ2-5, with D possibly matching TRBD2 (5 bases). Germline CDR1 and CDR2: SNHLY and FYNNEI. V gave up 6 bases and J gave up 7 bases, with 9 bases separating them. The CDR3 loop spans 11 amino acids.

This sequence joins TRBV18 and TRBJ2-4, with no clear D. V lost 1 base and J 6 bases, leaving 19 bases between the germline ends. This CDR3 region has 17 residues. CDR1 and CDR2 from the germline V gene are KGHSH and LQKENI. CDR3 nucleotide sequence: TGTGCCAGCTCACCACTCTACTCCCTGAGGCACCGAAACATTCAGTACTTC. The encoded protein is CASSPLYSLRHRNIQYF.

The CDR3 region is CASSGEAGDTQYF. For the CDR3, the DNA is TGTGCCAGCAGCGGGGAAGCGGGAGATACGCAGTATTTT. V usage is TRBV6-1 and J usage is TRBJ2-3; D perhaps matches TRBD2 (6 bases). Germline values: CDR1 MNHNS, CDR2 SASEGT. The germline V and J ends were trimmed by 6 bases and 5 bases, with 12 bases remaining between them. The CDR3 contains 13 residues.

The chain links TRBV4-3 to TRBJ2-4; no reliable D call. V dropped 0 bases and J dropped 1 base, with 4 bases sitting between them. CDR1 is LGHNA and CDR2 is YSLEER in the germline V gene. The CDR3 sequence is 14 residues long. DNA of the CDR3: TGCGCCAGCAGCCAAGATCTGGCCAAAAACATTCAGTACTTC. Amino acid sequence: CASSQDLAKNIQYF.

In DNA, the CDR3 is TGTGCCAGTAGTATTCAGGGAGCAGGAAGAGAAAAACTGTTTTTT. This gives the protein CASSIQGAGREKLFF. The chain employs TRBV19 and TRBJ1-4; possibly TRBD1 for D (5 bases). Per germline, CDR1 LNHDA and CDR2 SQIVND (reference sequence). Trimming took off 3 bases at V and 8 bases at J, with 16 bases between the two ends. The CDR3 runs 15 residues.

This clone has more than one count but fewer than ten. The gene calls are TRBV29-1 and TRBJ2-3, with a tentative D call TRBD1 (6 bases). The CDR3 is 14 amino acids. Looked up from germline, CDR1 is SQVTM and CDR2 is ANQGSEA. V shed 7 bases and J shed 6 bases, with 20 bases lying between them. The CDR3: CSAEVGGVSDTQYF. As DNA, the CDR3 is TGCAGCGCCGAGGTAGGGGGAGTCAGCGATACGCAGTATTTT.

The chain couples TRBV7-9 to TRBJ2-7; possible D gene TRBD1, 7 bases. This CDR3 is built from 17 residues. V shed 0 bases and J shed 4 bases, with 19 bases lying between them. CDR1 is SEHNR and CDR2 is FQNEAQ in the germline V gene (reference sequence). CDR3 sequence: CASSLAGGMGQRYEQYF. The CDR3 DNA follows: TGTGCCAGCAGCTTAGCGGGGGGTATGGGACAGAGGTACGAGCAGTACTTC.

This clone was counted a few times. J is TRBJ1-5 and V is TRBV5-1; 9 nucleotides match TRBD1. The junction had 2 bases not matched to a gene; V was cut back by 0 bases and J by 7 bases. Per germline, CDR1 SGHRS and CDR2 YFSETQ. This CDR3 contains 14 residues. The CDR3 sequence: CASSLEQGAQPQHF. The DNA of the CDR3 is TGCGCCAGCAGCTTGGAACAGGGGGCCCAGCCCCAGCATTTT.

This clone was detected only once. The rearrangement links TRBV5-1 to TRBJ1-2; 9 bases agree with TRBD1. Germline V gene sequence: CDR1 SGHRS, CDR2 YFSETQ. There are 14 residues in the CDR3. The trim removed 4 bases at V and 6 bases at J, leaving 7 bases unmatched. CDR3 in amino acids: CASSARDRANGYTF. The CDR3 DNA sequence: TGCGCCAGCAGCGCCAGGGACAGGGCCAATGGCTACACCTTC.

This clone occurred a few times. This chain joins TRBV12-5 and TRBJ2-5; 13 bases agree with TRBD2. The V segment lost 6 bases and the J segment 4 bases; nucleotides outside the gene matches: 2. Germline lookup yields CDR1 LGHNT and CDR2 FRNRAP. The CDR3 loop spans 14 amino acids. CDR3 protein: CASGRTSGGETQYF. As DNA, the CDR3 is TGTGCTAGTGGCCGGACTAGCGGGGGAGAGACCCAGTACTTC.

This chain connects TRBV29-1 to TRBJ2-5; D not resolved. The CDR3 is 11 amino acids. Trimming shortened V by 6 bases and J by 5 bases, and 10 bases separated the two germline ends. Germline loops: CDR1 SQVTM, CDR2 ANQGSEA. The CDR3 spells CSVPGRETQYF. In DNA, the CDR3 is TGCAGCGTGCCGGGTAGGGAGACCCAGTACTTC.

The J gene is TRBJ1-6, the V gene TRBV7-2, with 10 bases aligning to TRBD1. The CDR3 covers 14 residues. V shed 7 bases, J shed 10 bases, and the junction held 7 bases outside the gene matches. The germline gives CDR1 SGHTA, CDR2 FQGNSA. CDR3 DNA: TGTGCCAGCACCCGTCGGGACAGGGGATCACCCCTCCACTTT. It encodes CASTRRDRGSPLHF.